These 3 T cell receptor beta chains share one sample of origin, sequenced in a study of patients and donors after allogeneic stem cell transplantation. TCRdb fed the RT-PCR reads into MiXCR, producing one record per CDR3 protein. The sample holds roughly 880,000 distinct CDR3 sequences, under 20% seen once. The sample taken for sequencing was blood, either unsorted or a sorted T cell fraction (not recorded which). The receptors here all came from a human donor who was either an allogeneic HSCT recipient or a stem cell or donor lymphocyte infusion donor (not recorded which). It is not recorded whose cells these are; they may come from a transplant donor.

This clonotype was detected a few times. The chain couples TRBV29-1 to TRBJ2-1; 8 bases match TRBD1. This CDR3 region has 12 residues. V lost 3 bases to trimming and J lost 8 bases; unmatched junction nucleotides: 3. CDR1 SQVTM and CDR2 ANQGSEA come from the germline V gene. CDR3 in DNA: TGCAGCGTTGATACAGGGGGAGATGAGCAGTTCTTC. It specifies CSVDTGGDEQFF.

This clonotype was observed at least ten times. CDR3 protein: CATRTGYGTEAFF. The CDR3 coding sequence is TGTGCCACCAGGACAGGGTACGGCACTGAAGCTTTCTTT. The gene calls are TRBV24-1 and TRBJ1-1, with 7 bases fitting TRBD1. Germline values: CDR1 KGHDR, CDR2 SFDVKD. V gave up 7 bases and J gave up 4 bases; unmatched junction bases: 5. The CDR3 sequence is 13 residues long.

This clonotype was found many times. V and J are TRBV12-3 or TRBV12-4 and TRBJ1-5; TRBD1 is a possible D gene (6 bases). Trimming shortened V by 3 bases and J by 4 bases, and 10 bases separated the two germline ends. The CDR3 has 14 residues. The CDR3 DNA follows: TGTGCCAGCAGTTTTTCAGGGACAAATCAGCCCCAGCATTTT. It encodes CASSFSGTNQPQHF.